The 13 T cell receptor beta chains listed next were all sequenced from one sample in a study of cytotoxic CD8 clonotypes in ibrutinib-treated CLL (dated by TCRdb to about 2021). The time point label of this sample denotes: roughly 12 months on ibrutinib. Library preparation used the immunoSEQ multiplex PCR assay. Here the immuneACCESS table is served through TCRdb, limited to in-frame sequences with V and J called. Missing clones are a known gap in these copies; in checked studies unresolved V genes cover under half, and the rest lacks a known reason. The sample profile shows over 110,000 clones; approximately 90% of them were found once. 10% to 14% of the sample lies in the top ten. The material was PBMCs, obtained after 12 months of ibrutinib treatment. The receptors derive from a human donor with chronic lymphocytic leukemia.

Here the CDR3 reads CASSLARDSGGYNEQFF. The CDR3 bases are TGTGCCAGCAGCCTCGCACGGGATAGCGGGGGTTACAATGAGCAGTTCTTC. The V and J genes are TRBV7-2 and TRBJ2-1, with TRBD2 identical over 9 bases. Germline assignment: CDR1 SGHTA and CDR2 FQGNSA. The CDR3 has 17 amino acids. V lost 5 bases and J lost 4; bases outside the gene matches: 12.

V usage is TRBV12-5 and J usage is TRBJ1-1; 10 positions match TRBD1. CDR1 is LGHNT, CDR2 FRNRAP, per germline. CDR3 size: 17 residues. V trimming: 5 bases; J trimming: 1 base; junction bases outside the gene matches: 10. CDR3 residues: CASGPGTGEEGNTEAFF. In nucleotides, the CDR3 is TGTGCTAGTGGTCCGGGGACAGGGGAAGAGGGGAACACTGAAGCTTTCTTT.

This clone was observed a single time. The V and J genes are TRBV28 and TRBJ2-7, with D possibly called TRBD1 or TRBD2 (6 bases each). The length of the CDR3 is 15 residues. Germline V gene sequence: CDR1 MDHEN, CDR2 SYDVKM. V lost 1 base to trimming and J lost 4 bases, with 14 bases between them. This chain's CDR3 is CASSLLGGEGYEQYF. Here the CDR3 DNA reads TGTGCCAGCAGTTTATTGGGGGGCGAAGGGTACGAGCAGTACTTC.

The V gene is TRBV19, the J gene TRBJ2-7; no firm D call. V was cut by 3 bases and J by 3 bases, with 12 bases left in between. Germline lookup yields CDR1 LNHDA and CDR2 SQIVND (reference sequence). CDR3 length equals 14 residues. The DNA of the CDR3 is TGTGCCAGTAGTATGGGGTACGGGCGCTACGAGCAGTACTTC. Protein sequence: CASSMGYGRYEQYF.

The chain carries TRBV11-2 and TRBJ2-4, with 10 bases fitting TRBD2. This CDR3 is built from 17 residues. The germline V gene has CDR1 SGHAT and CDR2 FQNNGV. The junction had 8 bases not matched to a gene; V was cut back by 6 bases and J by 0 bases. The CDR3 reads CASSSTSGNLAKNIQYF. For the CDR3, the DNA is TGTGCCAGCAGTTCTACTAGCGGGAATTTAGCCAAAAACATTCAGTACTTC.

The gene calls are TRBV2 and TRBJ1-5; D is uncertain. The CDR3 totals 13 residues. V lost 7 bases and J 1 base, leaving 8 bases between the germline ends. Germline CDR1 and CDR2: SNHLY and FYNNEI. DNA of the CDR3: TGTGCCAGCAAGATCGGGAGCAATCAGCCCCAGCATTTT. Protein: CASKIGSNQPQHF.

The gene calls are TRBV15 and TRBJ2-3; tentative D call: TRBD2 (6 bases). The CDR3 sequence is 18 residues long. The V and J ends lost 0 bases and 0 bases respectively, with 16 bases between them. CDR1 is LNHNV, CDR2 YYDKDF, per germline (reference sequence). CDR3 DNA sequence: TGTGCCACCAGCAGAGATTATCAGGGACTGGCTAGCACAGATACGCAGTATTTT. Its translation: CATSRDYQGLASTDTQYF.

Here the CDR3 reads CASSLGTGNTDTQYF. CDR3 coding DNA: TGTGCCAGCAGTTTAGGGACAGGGAACACAGATACGCAGTATTTT. V is TRBV27 and J is TRBJ2-3; 9 bases line up with TRBD1. The V segment lost 2 bases and the J segment 2 bases; nucleotides outside the gene matches: 2. This CDR3 has 15 residues. The V gene's germline CDR1 is MNHEY and CDR2 SMNVEV (reference sequence).

CDR3 in amino acids: CASSLSLARTYNEQFF. CDR3 in DNA: TGTGCCAGCAGTTTGTCCCTAGCGCGTACCTACAATGAGCAGTTCTTC. This sequence joins TRBV28 and TRBJ2-1, with a weak D call TRBD2 (6 bases). Per the germline V gene, CDR1 is MDHEN and CDR2 is SYDVKM. The CDR3 extends over 16 amino acids. Trimming removed 3 bases from V and 2 bases from J, with 14 bases in between.

The chain couples TRBV11-3 to TRBJ2-3; D uncertain. Germline CDR1 and CDR2: SGHNT and YENEEA. The ends were cut back, 4 bases at V and 5 bases at J, with 4 bases in the middle. CDR3 size: 11 residues. CDR3: CASSSRDTQYF. As DNA, the CDR3 is TGTGCCAGCAGCTCTAGAGATACGCAGTATTTT.

The chain carries TRBV18 and TRBJ2-7; 8 bases are a match to TRBD2. V lost 6 bases to trimming and J lost 7 bases; unmatched junction nucleotides: 14. This CDR3 has 15 amino acids. Germline loops: CDR1 KGHSH, CDR2 LQKENI. In nucleotides, the CDR3 is TGTGCCAGCTCCCCGGTGAGTAGCGGGAATTATGAGCAGTACTTC. Translated: CASSPVSSGNYEQYF.

The chain employs TRBV19 and TRBJ2-1; D possibly corresponds to TRBD2 (5 bases). The CDR3 loop spans 15 amino acids. The ends were cut back, 3 bases at V and 0 bases at J, with 9 bases in the middle. The germline CDR1 and CDR2 sequences are LNHDA and SQIVND (reference sequence). The CDR3 protein is CASSMRASSYNEQFF. Here the CDR3 DNA reads TGTGCCAGTAGTATGAGGGCGAGCTCCTACAATGAGCAGTTCTTC.

The gene calls are TRBV7-9 and TRBJ2-7, with TRBD1 identical over 7 bases. Germline CDR1 is SEHNR and CDR2 is FQNEAQ (reference sequence). The CDR3 covers 15 residues. V shed 3 bases, J shed 3 bases, and the junction held 8 bases outside the gene matches. The CDR3 sequence is CASSFSRRDSYEQYF. CDR3 nucleotide sequence: TGTGCCAGCAGCTTCTCCCGTCGGGACAGCTACGAGCAGTACTTC.